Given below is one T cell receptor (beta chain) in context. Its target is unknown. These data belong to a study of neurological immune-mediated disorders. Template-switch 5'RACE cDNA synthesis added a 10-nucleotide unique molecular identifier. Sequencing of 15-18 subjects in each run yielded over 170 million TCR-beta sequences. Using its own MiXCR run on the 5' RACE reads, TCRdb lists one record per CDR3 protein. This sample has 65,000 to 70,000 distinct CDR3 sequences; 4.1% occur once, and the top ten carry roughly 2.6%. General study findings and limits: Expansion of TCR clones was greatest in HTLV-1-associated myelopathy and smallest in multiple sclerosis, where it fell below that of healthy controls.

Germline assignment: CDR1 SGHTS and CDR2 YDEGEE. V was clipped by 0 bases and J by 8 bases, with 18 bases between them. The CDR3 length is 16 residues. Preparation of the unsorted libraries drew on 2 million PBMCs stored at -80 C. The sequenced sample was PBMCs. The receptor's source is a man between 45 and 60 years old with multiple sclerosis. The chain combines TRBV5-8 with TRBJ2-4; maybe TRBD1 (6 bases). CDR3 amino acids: CASSLVYRATHDIQYF. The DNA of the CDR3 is TGTGCCAGCAGCTTGGTTTACAGGGCGACCCACGACATTCAGTACTTC. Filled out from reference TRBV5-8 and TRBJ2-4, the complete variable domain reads EAGVTQSPTHLIKTRGQQATLRCSPISGHTSVYWYQQALGLGLQFLLWYDEGEERNRGNFPPRFSGRQFPNYSSELNVNALELEDSALYLCASSLVYRATHDIQYFGAGTRLSVL.